The 20 T cell receptor beta chains listed next were all sequenced from one sample in a study of blood T cell repertoires in COVID-19. Measured with immunoSEQ multiplex PCR; TCRdb has only the in-frame clones, and not every one. The sample yields about 180,000 clones, roughly 86% seen once. The sample was peripheral blood. The receptors come from a woman in her thirties with active or convalescent COVID-19.

The chain couples TRBV18 to TRBJ2-1, with 8 nucleotides matching TRBD1. The germline V gene encodes CDR1 KGHSH and CDR2 LQKENI. The CDR3 has 18 amino acids. Trimming cost V 0 bases and J 1 base; bases outside gene matches: 8. The CDR3 DNA follows: TGTGCCAGCTCACCACCCAGGGGCGACAGGGGTTCCTACAATGAGCAGTTCTTC. Amino acid sequence: CASSPPRGDRGSYNEQFF. Full variable domain (rest looked up from reference TRBV18 and TRBJ2-1): NAGVMQNPRHLVRRRGQEARLRCSPMKGHSHVYWYRQLPEEGLKFMVYLQKENIIDESGMPKERFSAEFPKEGPSILRIQQVVRGDSAAYFCASSPPRGDRGSYNEQFFGPGTRLTVL.

The rearrangement uses TRBV19 and TRBJ2-1; 10 bases agree with TRBD2. The germline V gene encodes CDR1 LNHDA and CDR2 SQIVND (reference sequence). The junction had 20 bases not matched to a gene; V was cut back by 3 bases and J by 3 bases. The CDR3 loop spans 21 amino acids. CDR3 residues: CASSMRGVVSGRSNLYNEQFF. In DNA, the CDR3 is TGTGCCAGTAGTATGCGAGGAGTGGTTAGCGGGAGGTCTAACCTCTACAATGAGCAGTTCTTC.

The chain employs TRBV20-1 and TRBJ2-3; TRBD2 might be the D (5 bases). The CDR3 is 11 residues long. The germline V gene encodes CDR1 DFQATT and CDR2 SNEGSKA (reference sequence). V lost 6 bases and J lost 5, with 9 bases in between. DNA for the CDR3: TGCAGTGCCCCCGGGGTAGATACGCAGTATTTT. Translating it yields CSAPGVDTQYF.

The chain uses TRBV5-4 and TRBJ2-1; 7 bases map to TRBD2. This CDR3 comprises 16 residues. With V trimmed by 3 bases and J by 2 bases, 8 bases remained unmatched. Germline-derived CDR1 and CDR2 are SGHNT and YYREEE (reference sequence). CDR3 nucleotide sequence: TGTGCCAGCAGCTCCGGACTAGGGGCTCCCTACAATGAGCAGTTCTTC. As protein: CASSSGLGAPYNEQFF. Based on the CDR3 plus reference TRBV5-4 and TRBJ2-1, the full variable domain is ETGVTQSPTHLIKTRGQQVTLRCSSQSGHNTVSWYQQALGQGPQFIFQYYREEENGRGNFPPRFSGLQFPNYSSELNVNALELDDSALYLCASSSGLGAPYNEQFFGPGTRLTVL.

This clone showed up just once. V and J are TRBV6-6 and TRBJ1-3; possible D gene TRBD1, 6 bases. The V end was cut by 0 bases, the J end by 4 bases, with 13 bases between. The CDR3 spans 16 residues. From germline, CDR1 is MNHNY and CDR2 SVGAGI (reference sequence). The CDR3 reads CASSYSSRRGGNTIYF. CDR3 sequence (DNA): TGTGCCAGCAGTTACTCGAGTCGCAGGGGCGGAAACACCATATATTTT.

V is TRBV9 and J is TRBJ2-7, with 7 bases lining up with TRBD2. The germline gives CDR1 SGDLS, CDR2 YYNGEE. The CDR3 has 14 amino acids. V dropped 6 bases and J dropped 2; count of bases not matched to a gene: 8. CDR3 coding DNA: TGTGCCAGCAATGCCGGGGGGTCGACCTACGAGCAGTACTTC. Translation: CASNAGGSTYEQYF.

The chain has TRBV6-5 and TRBJ1-5; 7 nucleotides line up with TRBD1. There are 14 residues in the CDR3. Germline assignment: CDR1 MNHEY and CDR2 SVGAGI. V shed 5 bases and J 9 bases; nucleotides not matched to a gene: 10. Here the CDR3 reads CASSPGQARGPQHF. CDR3 nucleotide sequence: TGTGCCAGCAGTCCTGGACAGGCGAGGGGGCCCCAGCATTTT.

DNA for the CDR3: TGTGCCAGTAGTATAGAGAGCGGGAGTCCCCACGAGCAGTACTTC. Protein sequence: CASSIESGSPHEQYF. The chain employs TRBV19 and TRBJ2-7, with TRBD2 matching 8 bases. Germline V CDR1 and CDR2: LNHDA, SQIVND (reference sequence). CDR3 length: 15 amino acids. The ends lost 0 bases at V and 5 bases at J; junction bases unmatched: 6.

The V call is TRBV18, the J call TRBJ1-1, with 9 bases identical to TRBD1. J lost 4 bases, V lost 3 bases, and 6 bases had no gene match. The length of the CDR3 is 15 residues. Germline-derived CDR1 and CDR2 are KGHSH and LQKENI. The CDR3 region has the DNA TGTGCCAGCTCACCGAGGACAGGGGACGCCACTGAAGCTTTCTTT. It specifies CASSPRTGDATEAFF.

The genes are TRBV10-3 and TRBJ1-6; D is ambiguous. The V end lost 0 bases, the J end lost 7 bases, and 10 bases lay between the germline ends. CDR1 ENHRY and CDR2 SYGVKD come from the germline V gene. This CDR3 contains 15 residues. This chain's CDR3 is CAISESEGGNSPLHF. For the CDR3, the DNA is TGTGCCATCAGTGAGTCGGAGGGTGGAAATTCACCCCTCCACTTT.

The chain joins TRBV3-1 (or the pseudogene TRBV3-2) to TRBJ1-6; D is unclear. The CDR3 is 15 amino acids. Germline assignment: CDR1 LGHDT and CDR2 YNNKEL (reference sequence). Trimming shortened V by 1 base and J by 6 bases, and 10 bases separated the two germline ends. The DNA of the CDR3 is TGTGCCAGCAGCCAAGGACAAACAATTAATTCACCCCTCCACTTT. This sequence encodes CASSQGQTINSPLHF.

The genes are TRBV5-4 and TRBJ1-2; no clear D gene. The CDR3 runs to 13 residues. V was clipped by 4 bases and J by 5 bases, with 12 bases between them. CDR1 is SGHNT, CDR2 YYREEE, per germline (reference sequence). The CDR3 region has the DNA TGTGCCAGCAGCCAGAGCCTAGGATATGGCTACACCTTC. Amino acid sequence: CASSQSLGYGYTF.

This clone was recorded once. The rearrangement joins TRBV15 to TRBJ2-7; D may be TRBD2 (6 bases). Between the trimmed V and J ends, which lost 0 bases and 11 bases, there was a span of 17 bases. Germline V gene lookup returns CDR1 LNHNV and CDR2 YYDKDF (reference sequence). The CDR3 has 14 residues. For the CDR3, the DNA is TGTGCCACCAGCAGAGATCCCGGGACTCCTGTTGAGTACTTC. Its translation is CATSRDPGTPVEYF. Supplemented by reference TRBV15 and TRBJ2-7, the full variable domain reads DAMVIQNPRYQVTQFGKPVTLSCSQTLNHNVMYWYQQKSSQAPKLLFHYYDKDFNNEADTPDNFQSRRPNTSFCFLDIRSPGLGDTAMYLCATSRDPGTPVEYFGPGTRLTVT.

The rearrangement joins TRBV6-5 to TRBJ1-1; TRBD1 matches 7 bases. Germline values: CDR1 MNHEY, CDR2 SVGAGI. V was clipped by 7 bases and J by 0 bases; unmatched bases: 2. The CDR3 covers 13 residues. The CDR3 here is CASTGQMNTEAFF. As DNA, the CDR3 is TGTGCCAGCACGGGACAGATGAACACTGAAGCTTTCTTT.

The rearrangement uses TRBV5-1 and TRBJ1-3; D not resolved. The length of the CDR3 is 14 residues. CDR1 and CDR2 from the germline V gene are SGHRS and YFSETQ. Trimming took 2 bases from V and 2 from J, leaving 8 bases between them. CDR3 bases: TGCGCCAGCAGCTTAGCGGGCACTGGAAACACCATATATTTT. Translating it yields CASSLAGTGNTIYF. Filled out from reference TRBV5-1 and TRBJ1-3, the complete variable domain reads KAGVTQTPRYLIKTRGQQVTLSCSPISGHRSVSWYQQTPGQGLQFLFEYFSETQRNKGNFPGRFSGRQFSNSRSEMNVSTLELGDSALYLCASSLAGTGNTIYFGEGSWLTVV.

This clone was picked up a small number of times. The J gene is TRBJ2-7, the V gene TRBV27, with 7 positions matching TRBD2. Looked up from germline, CDR1 is MNHEY and CDR2 is SMNVEV (reference sequence). J was trimmed by 3 bases and V by 4 bases; bases with no gene match: 6. The CDR3 spans 14 residues. This chain's CDR3 is CASSSWAGVYEQYF. The CDR3 DNA is TGTGCCAGCAGTTCGTGGGCGGGAGTCTACGAGCAGTACTTC.

V and J are TRBV7-8 and TRBJ1-5; no definite D call. V lost 5 bases to trimming and J lost 4 bases, with 15 bases between them. From germline, CDR1 is SGHVS and CDR2 FQNEAQ. The CDR3 covers 15 residues. The CDR3 is CASSPPGEPNQPQHF. The CDR3 nucleotides read TGTGCCAGCAGCCCCCCGGGAGAGCCGAATCAGCCCCAGCATTTT.

The chain couples TRBV30 to TRBJ2-1; 7 bases match TRBD1. The CDR3 length is 14 residues. V shed 4 bases and J 6 bases; nucleotides not matched to a gene: 9. Germline V gives CDR1 GTSNPN, CDR2 SVGIG (reference sequence). The CDR3 protein is CAWTPQGGSNEQFF. The CDR3 bases are TGTGCCTGGACCCCCCAAGGGGGCAGCAATGAGCAGTTCTTC.

This chain connects TRBV9 to TRBJ1-6, with 8 bases aligning to TRBD1. V dropped 4 bases and J dropped 7; count of bases not matched to a gene: 7. This CDR3 has 15 residues. Germline V gene lookup returns CDR1 SGDLS and CDR2 YYNGEE. The CDR3 DNA is TGTGCCAGCAGCCCCGGACAGGGAGGCAATTCACCCCTCCACTTT. Amino acids: CASSPGQGGNSPLHF.

This clone was detected once. The V call is TRBV5-4, the J call TRBJ1-5; 9 nucleotides line up with TRBD1. The trim removed 4 bases at V and 7 bases at J, leaving 6 bases unmatched. The CDR3 runs 14 residues. CDR1 is SGHNT, CDR2 YYREEE, per germline (reference sequence). The CDR3 region is CASSADRGQQPQHF. CDR3 DNA sequence: TGTGCCAGCAGCGCGGACAGGGGACAGCAGCCCCAGCATTTT.